The T cell receptor (beta chain) under discussion was sequenced for a study of CD8+CD57+ T cells in acquired aplastic anemia. Looking at the study overall: DNA recovered from sorted CD4+ and CD8+ cells had a mean of approximately 3.2 ug. An average of roughly 11 million reads for CD4+ cells was obtained from healthy donors. Findings of the study overall: Sharing between patients and controls was observed for over 25 CD8+ CDR3 sequences. Patients and controls were not found to differ significantly in CD8+ Simpson's diversity.

On this clonotype: Its antigen is still unknown.

Both TCR beta VDJ combination and CDR3 sequence profiling were carried out. Genomic DNA was the template for this profiling. Via MiXCR, TCRdb re-called the reads, giving one row per CDR3 protein. This repertoire shows about 110,000 distinct CDR3 sequences, around half found once; its top ten account for 25% to 35%. The sequencing input was sorted CD4+, CD8+, or CD8+CD57+ T cells (not recorded which) from PBMCs. The clonotype was recovered from a human donor in good health, serving as a control.

CDR3 nucleotides: TGCAGCGTTTCGAGGGGGGGCAATCAGCCCCAGCATTTT. It is translated as CSVSRGGNQPQHF. This sequence joins TRBV29-1 and TRBJ1-5; tentatively, D is TRBD1 (6 bases). Germline V gene lookup returns CDR1 SQVTM and CDR2 ANQGSEA. Trimming pared 5 bases from V and 2 bases from J, leaving 10 bases between. The CDR3 totals 13 residues.